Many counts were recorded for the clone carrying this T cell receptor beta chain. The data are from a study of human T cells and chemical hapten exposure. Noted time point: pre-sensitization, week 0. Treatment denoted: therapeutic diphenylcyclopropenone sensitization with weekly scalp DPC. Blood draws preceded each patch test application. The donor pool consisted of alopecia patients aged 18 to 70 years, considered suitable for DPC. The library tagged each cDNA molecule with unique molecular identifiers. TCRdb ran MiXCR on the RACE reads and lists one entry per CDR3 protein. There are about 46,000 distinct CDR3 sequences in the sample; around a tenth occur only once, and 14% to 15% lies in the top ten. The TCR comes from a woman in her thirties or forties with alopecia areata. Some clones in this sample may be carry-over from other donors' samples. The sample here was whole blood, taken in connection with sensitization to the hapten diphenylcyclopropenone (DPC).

The CDR3 DNA reads TGTGCCAGCGGGGGACAGGGAAACTATGGCTACACCTTC. Encoded protein: CASGGQGNYGYTF. The V and J genes are TRBV6-5 and TRBJ1-2; 9 nucleotides match TRBD1. The V and J ends lost 8 bases and 2 bases, in that order; junction bases with no gene match: 3. This CDR3 has 13 amino acids. Germline assignment: CDR1 MNHEY and CDR2 SVGAGI.